This is a list of T cell receptor beta chains from one sample in a study of cytomegalovirus exposure and HLA in healthy donors. Clones were read by immunoSEQ multiplex PCR, and TCRdb kept only the in-frame ones, dropping some. The sample consists of some 140,000 clones, under 80% of them appearing once. The sequenced material came from PBMCs. Receptor source: a woman between 45 and 65 years old in good health and CMV-seropositive. Each CDR3 is given with its conserved first and last residue. The D gene is left open where the match is weak. Where a row states a size, it is once, few, many or the class of an expanded clone; other rows omit it.

abundance | j_gene | d_gene | v_gene | CDR3aa | CDR3nt
- | TRBJ2-1 | - | TRBV29-1 | CSVESGTGDSYNEQFF | TGCAGCGTTGAAAGCGGGACAGGAGACTCCTACAATGAGCAGTTCTTC
- | TRBJ2-5 | - | TRBV28 | CASSLGRYKETQYF | TGTGCCAGCAGTTTAGGGCGATACAAAGAGACCCAGTACTTC
- | TRBJ1-4 | - | TRBV9 | CASSGGHSSNEKLFF | TGTGCCAGCAGCGGGGGACATAGCTCTAATGAAAAACTGTTTTTT
- | TRBJ2-7 | TRBD2 | TRBV5-8 | CASRPVFSGIYEQYF | TGTGCCAGCAGGCCCGTTTTCAGCGGGATATACGAGCAGTACTTC
- | TRBJ1-4 | - | TRBV28 | CASMTRGPEKLFF | TGTGCCAGCATGACCCGGGGTCCTGAAAAACTGTTTTTT
- | TRBJ2-7 | TRBD2 | TRBV5-8 | CASGWRGSYEQYF | TGTGCCAGCGGTTGGCGGGGGTCCTACGAGCAGTACTTC
- | TRBJ1-5 | TRBD1 | TRBV19 | CASGRTGEWVASNQPQHF | TGTGCCAGTGGAAGAACAGGGGAGTGGGTAGCTAGCAATCAGCCCCAGCATTTT
- | TRBJ2-3 | - | TRBV5-1 | CASSSEGTDTQYF | TGCGCCAGCAGCTCGGAGGGGACAGATACGCAGTATTTT
- | TRBJ1-2 | - | TRBV6-5 | CASTRLGEYGYTF | TGTGCCAGCACCCGGTTAGGGGAATATGGCTACACCTTC
- | TRBJ1-1 | TRBD1 | TRBV2 | CASSVTGTNTEAFF | TGTGCCAGCAGTGTGACAGGGACGAACACTGAAGCTTTCTTT
- | TRBJ1-5 | - | TRBV15 | CATSRTYGGNQPQHF | TGTGCCACCAGCAGGACCTACGGGGGGAATCAGCCCCAGCATTTT
- | TRBJ2-7 | - | TRBV30 | CAWSDGYLRGEQYF | TGTGCCTGGAGTGATGGATATCTAAGGGGCGAGCAGTACTTC
- | TRBJ1-3 | - | TRBV5-6 | CASSLAGRRNTIYF | TGTGCCAGCAGCTTGGCAGGGAGGAGAAACACCATATATTTT
- | TRBJ2-7 | TRBD2 | TRBV27 | CASSIRLAGKYEQYF | TGTGCCAGCAGCATCAGACTAGCGGGGAAATACGAGCAGTACTTC
- | TRBJ1-1 | - | TRBV28 | CASSFLNTEAFF | TGTGCCAGCAGTTTCCTAAACACTGAAGCTTTCTTT
- | TRBJ1-2 | - | TRBV27 | CASSLSGLTSYGYTF | TGTGCCAGCAGTTTATCGGGATTAACTAGCTATGGCTACACCTTC
- | TRBJ2-4 | - | TRBV5-6 | CASSFTGVNIQYF | TGTGCCAGCAGCTTTACAGGAGTAAACATTCAGTACTTC
many | TRBJ1-1 | - | TRBV25-1 | CASSEMRLTEAFF | TGTGCCAGCAGTGAAATGCGGCTCACTGAAGCTTTCTTT
once | TRBJ2-6 | - | TRBV19 | CASSISRGSGANVLTF | TGTGCCAGTAGTATATCTCGGGGCTCTGGGGCCAACGTCCTGACTTTC
- | TRBJ2-2 | - | TRBV2 | CASSEARGTGELFF | TGTGCCAGCAGTGAAGCCAGGGGCACCGGGGAGCTGTTTTTT
- | TRBJ1-2 | - | TRBV4-3 | CASSQHEGYGYTF | TGCGCCAGCAGTCAACATGAGGGCTATGGCTACACCTTC
- | TRBJ1-1 | - | TRBV2 | CASSAQGGATEAFF | TGTGCCAGCAGCGCACAGGGAGGGGCCACTGAAGCTTTCTTT
- | TRBJ1-6 | - | TRBV7-8 | CASSLTGRGLGTLHF | TGTGCCAGCAGCTTAACCGGCAGGGGATTAGGAACCCTCCACTTT
few | TRBJ1-2 | - | TRBV5-1 | CASKTFHGYTF | TGCGCCAGCAAGACTTTCCATGGCTACACCTTC
- | TRBJ1-6 | TRBD1 | TRBV6-5 | CASSQGVDSPLHF | TGTGCCAGCAGTCAGGGGGTAGATTCACCCCTCCACTTT
- | TRBJ1-2 | - | TRBV30 | CAQPRDIDYGYTF | TGTGCCCAACCCAGGGATATCGACTATGGCTACACCTTC
- | TRBJ2-2 | TRBD2 | TRBV5-1 | CASSQRAGGNTGELFF | TGCGCCAGCAGCCAGAGGGCGGGGGGGAACACCGGGGAGCTGTTTTTT
few | TRBJ1-4 | - | TRBV27 | CASSLQARGANEKLFF | TGTGCCAGCAGTTTACAAGCGCGGGGGGCTAATGAAAAACTGTTTTTT
- | TRBJ2-1 | TRBD1 | TRBV6-6 | CASRDRGSNEQFF | TGTGCCAGCCGGGACAGGGGTTCCAATGAGCAGTTCTTC